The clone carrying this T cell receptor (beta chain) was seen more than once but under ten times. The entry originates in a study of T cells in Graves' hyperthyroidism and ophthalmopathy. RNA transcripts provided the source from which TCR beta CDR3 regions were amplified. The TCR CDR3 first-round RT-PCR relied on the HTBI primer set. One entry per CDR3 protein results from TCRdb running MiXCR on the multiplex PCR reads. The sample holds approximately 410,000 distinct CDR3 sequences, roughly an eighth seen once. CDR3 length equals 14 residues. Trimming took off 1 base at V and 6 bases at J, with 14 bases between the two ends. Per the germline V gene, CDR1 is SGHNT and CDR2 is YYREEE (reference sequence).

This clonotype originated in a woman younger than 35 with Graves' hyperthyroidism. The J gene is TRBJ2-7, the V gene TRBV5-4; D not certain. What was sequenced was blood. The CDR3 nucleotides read TGTGCCAGCAGCTTGCGGGCAGGTGGTTTCGAGCAGTACTTC. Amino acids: CASSLRAGGFEQYF.